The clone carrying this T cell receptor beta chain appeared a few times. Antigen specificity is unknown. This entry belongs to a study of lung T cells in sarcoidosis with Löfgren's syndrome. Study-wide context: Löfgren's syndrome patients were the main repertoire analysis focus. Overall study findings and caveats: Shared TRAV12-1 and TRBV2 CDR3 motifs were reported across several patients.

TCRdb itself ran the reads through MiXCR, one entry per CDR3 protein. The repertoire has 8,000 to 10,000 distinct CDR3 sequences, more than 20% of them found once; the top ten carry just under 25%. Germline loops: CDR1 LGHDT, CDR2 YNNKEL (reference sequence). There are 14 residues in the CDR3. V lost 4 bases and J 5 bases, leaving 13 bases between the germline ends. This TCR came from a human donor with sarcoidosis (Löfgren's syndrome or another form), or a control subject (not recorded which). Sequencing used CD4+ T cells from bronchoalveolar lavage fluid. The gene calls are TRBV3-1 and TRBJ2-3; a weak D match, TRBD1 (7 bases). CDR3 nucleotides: TGTGCCAGCAGCCCCCAGGGGGGTGGAGATACGCAGTATTTT. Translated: CASSPQGGGDTQYF.